Below are 8 T cell receptor beta chains sequenced from a single sample in a study of regulatory T cells in long-lasting Graves disease. Time point in this sample: newly diagnosed GD, antithyroid drugs for less than 3 months. With RNA extracted from PBMCs as input, the TCR library was made. Arm-PCR of CDR3 regions with iRepertoire HTBI primers generated TCR beta libraries. TCRdb independently ran MiXCR on the multiplex PCR reads; one entry per CDR3 protein. The sample holds about 620,000 distinct CDR3 sequences, 16% seen once. This sample also belongs to another study, concerning T cells in Graves' hyperthyroidism and ophthalmopathy.

The sample in question was peripheral blood mononuclear cells (PBMCs), obtained at new diagnosis, from a patient treated with antithyroid drugs. These receptors all stem from a woman aged 25-40 years with Graves disease.

Many counts were recorded for this clonotype. V is TRBV28 and J is TRBJ1-1; D perhaps matches TRBD1 (6 bases). Germline V gene lookup returns CDR1 MDHEN and CDR2 SYDVKM. The V end was cut by 6 bases, the J end by 0 bases, with 11 bases between. The CDR3 length is 14 residues. CDR3 loop: CASSRRGLNTEAFF. CDR3 bases: TGTGCCAGCAGCCGCCGGGGGCTGAACACTGAAGCTTTCTTT.

There are a few counts of this clonotype. J is TRBJ2-7 and V is TRBV5-5, with D hard to call. V was shortened by 4 bases and J by 5 bases, with 10 bases between the two germline ends. This CDR3 has 12 residues. Germline values: CDR1 SGHKS, CDR2 YYEKEE (reference sequence). The CDR3 DNA follows: TGTGCCAGCAGCCCCTACGCCAACGAGCAGTACTTC. This translates into CASSPYANEQYF.

The chain recombines TRBV20-1 with TRBJ2-5, with 7 bases aligning to TRBD1. CDR3 size: 14 residues. V lost 0 bases, J lost 7 bases, and 8 bases stayed unmatched. CDR1 is DFQATT, CDR2 SNEGSKA, per germline (reference sequence). CDR3 residues: CSAREPTGSWTQYF. In DNA form, the CDR3 reads TGCAGTGCTAGAGAGCCGACAGGGAGCTGGACCCAGTACTTC.

This clonotype was observed many times. CDR3 sequence reads: CASSDRREISYEQYF. The CDR3 nucleotides are TGTGCCAGCAGTGATCGGCGGGAGATATCCTACGAGCAGTACTTC. The J gene is TRBJ2-7, the V gene TRBV2, with 7 bases aligning to TRBD2. Germline loops: CDR1 SNHLY, CDR2 FYNNEI. The V and J ends lost 3 bases and 1 base, in that order; junction bases with no gene match: 6. The CDR3 has 15 amino acids.

This clonotype was observed a handful of times. V and J are TRBV27 and TRBJ1-6; D is possibly TRBD1 (6 bases). CDR3 length: 15 amino acids. Trimming stripped 4 bases from V and 6 bases from J, with 13 bases between. Germline lookup yields CDR1 MNHEY and CDR2 SMNVEV (reference sequence). CDR3: CASSSRTASNSPLHF. Here the CDR3 DNA reads TGTGCCAGCAGTTCACGGACAGCCTCTAATTCACCCCTCCACTTT.

This clonotype was seen many times. The CDR3 spells CASRRDYYGYTF. CDR3 bases: TGTGCCAGCAGGCGGGACTACTATGGCTACACCTTC. The chain links TRBV2 to TRBJ1-2, with D possibly being TRBD1 (5 bases). CDR3 length: 12 residues. Germline V gives CDR1 SNHLY, CDR2 FYNNEI. V was trimmed by 6 bases and J by 3 bases, leaving 8 bases between them.

This clonotype was seen repeatedly, ten times or more. The J gene is TRBJ2-7, the V gene TRBV28; D gene uncertain. Germline V gene data show CDR1 as MDHEN and CDR2 as SYDVKM. Trimming left V 4 bases short and J 1 base short, with 11 bases between. CDR3 size: 14 residues. The CDR3 protein is CASSSSPRSYEQYF. The CDR3 DNA follows: TGTGCCAGCAGTTCCTCGCCCCGGTCCTACGAGCAGTACTTC.

This clonotype has ten or more counts. This chain joins TRBV12-3 or TRBV12-4 and TRBJ1-2; D is uncertain. V was pared by 4 bases and J by 1 base, with 13 bases between. The CDR3 consists of 15 residues. The DNA for the CDR3 is TGTGCCAGCAGTTCCACCCTAGGGCTTAACTATGGCTACACCTTC. As protein: CASSSTLGLNYGYTF.